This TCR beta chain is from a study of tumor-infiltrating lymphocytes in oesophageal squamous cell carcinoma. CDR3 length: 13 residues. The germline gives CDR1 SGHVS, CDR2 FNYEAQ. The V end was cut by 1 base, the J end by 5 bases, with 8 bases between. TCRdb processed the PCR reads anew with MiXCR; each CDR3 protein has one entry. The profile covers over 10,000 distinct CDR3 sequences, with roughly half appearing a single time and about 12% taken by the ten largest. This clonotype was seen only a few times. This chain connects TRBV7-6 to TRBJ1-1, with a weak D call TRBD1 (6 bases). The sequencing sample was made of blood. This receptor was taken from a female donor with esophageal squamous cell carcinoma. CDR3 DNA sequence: TGTGCCAGCAGCTTAGGGACAGTAACTGAAGCTTTCTTT. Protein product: CASSLGTVTEAFF.